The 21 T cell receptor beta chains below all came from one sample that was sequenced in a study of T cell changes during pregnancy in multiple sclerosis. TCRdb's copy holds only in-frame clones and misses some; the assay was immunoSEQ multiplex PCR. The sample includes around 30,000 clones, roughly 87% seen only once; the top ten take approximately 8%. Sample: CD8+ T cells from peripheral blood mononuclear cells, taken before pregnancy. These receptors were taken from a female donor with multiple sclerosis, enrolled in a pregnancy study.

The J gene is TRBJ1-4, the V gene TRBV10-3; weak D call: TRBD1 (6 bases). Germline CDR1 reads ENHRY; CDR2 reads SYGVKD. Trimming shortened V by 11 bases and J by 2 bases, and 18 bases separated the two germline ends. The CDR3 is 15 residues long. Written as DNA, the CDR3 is TGTGCCTCCAAGGGACAAAAAGGGACTAATGAAAAACTGTTTTTT. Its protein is CASKGQKGTNEKLFF.

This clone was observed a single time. CDR3 amino acids: CASSFVYEQYF. CDR3 DNA sequence: TGTGCCAGCAGCTTCGTCTACGAGCAGTACTTC. The chain is built from TRBV11-2 and TRBJ2-7; D is unresolved. The CDR3 extends over 11 amino acids. Per the germline V gene, CDR1 is SGHAT and CDR2 is FQNNGV. V shed 3 bases and J shed 3 bases, with 3 bases lying between them.

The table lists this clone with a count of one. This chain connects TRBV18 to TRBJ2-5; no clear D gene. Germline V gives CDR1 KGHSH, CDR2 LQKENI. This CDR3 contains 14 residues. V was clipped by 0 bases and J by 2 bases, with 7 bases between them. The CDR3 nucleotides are TGTGCCAGCTCACCACCAGTCGGGCAAGAGACCCAGTACTTC. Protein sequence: CASSPPVGQETQYF.

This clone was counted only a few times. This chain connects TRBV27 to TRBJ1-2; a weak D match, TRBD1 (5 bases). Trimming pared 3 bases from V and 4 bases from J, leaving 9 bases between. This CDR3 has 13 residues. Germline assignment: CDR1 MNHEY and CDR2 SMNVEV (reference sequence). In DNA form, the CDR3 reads TGTGCCAGCAGTTTTTCGCAGGGCTATGGCTACACCTTC. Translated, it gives CASSFSQGYGYTF.

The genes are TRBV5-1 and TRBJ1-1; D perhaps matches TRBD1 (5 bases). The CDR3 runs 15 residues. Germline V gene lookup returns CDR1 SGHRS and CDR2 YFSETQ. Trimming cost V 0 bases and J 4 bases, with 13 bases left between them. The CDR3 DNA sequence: TGCGCCAGCAGCTTGGGCTTGGGGCAGGGCACTGAAGCTTTCTTT. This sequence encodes CASSLGLGQGTEAFF.

CDR3 in amino acids: CASTPSGGVTEAFF. CDR3 DNA: TGTGCCAGCACCCCTTCAGGGGGCGTCACTGAAGCTTTCTTT. The V call is TRBV27, the J call TRBJ1-1; 8 bases align to TRBD1. Germline V gene lookup returns CDR1 MNHEY and CDR2 SMNVEV (reference sequence). The CDR3 consists of 14 residues. Trimming at V came to 7 bases and at J to 4 bases, leaving 8 bases not matched to a gene.

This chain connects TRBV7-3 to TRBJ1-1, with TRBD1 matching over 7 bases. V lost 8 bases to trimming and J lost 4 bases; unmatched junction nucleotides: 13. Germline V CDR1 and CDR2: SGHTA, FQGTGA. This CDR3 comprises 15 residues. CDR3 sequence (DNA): TGTGCCAGCTCCTCGGCAGGGGGAGCGGGCACTGAAGCTTTCTTT. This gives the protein CASSSAGGAGTEAFF. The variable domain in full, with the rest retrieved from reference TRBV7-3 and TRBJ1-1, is GAGVSQTPSNKVTEKGKYVELRCDPISGHTALYWYRQSLGQGPEFLIYFQGTGAADDSGLPNDRFFAVRPEGSVSTLKIQRTERGDSAVYLCASSSAGGAGTEAFFGQGTRLTVV.

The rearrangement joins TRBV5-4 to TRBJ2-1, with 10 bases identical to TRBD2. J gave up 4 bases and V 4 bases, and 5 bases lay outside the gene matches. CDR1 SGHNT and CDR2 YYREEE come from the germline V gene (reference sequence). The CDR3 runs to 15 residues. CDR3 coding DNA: TGTGCCAGCAGCCGCTTAGCGGGGGGTTACAATGAGCAGTTCTTC. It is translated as CASSRLAGGYNEQFF.

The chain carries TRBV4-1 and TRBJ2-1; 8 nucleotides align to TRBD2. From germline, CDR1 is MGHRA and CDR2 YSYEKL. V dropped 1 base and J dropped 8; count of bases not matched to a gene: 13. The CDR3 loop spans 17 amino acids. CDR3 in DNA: TGCGCCAGCAGCCAAGCTTTACAGACTAGCGTAGGGGATGAGCAGTTCTTC. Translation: CASSQALQTSVGDEQFF.

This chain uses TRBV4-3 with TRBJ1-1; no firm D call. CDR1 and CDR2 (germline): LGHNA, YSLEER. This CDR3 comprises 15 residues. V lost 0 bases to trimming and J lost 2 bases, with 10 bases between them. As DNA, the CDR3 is TGCGCCAGCAGCCAAGATCTCCCCCTAAACACTGAAGCTTTCTTT. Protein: CASSQDLPLNTEAFF.

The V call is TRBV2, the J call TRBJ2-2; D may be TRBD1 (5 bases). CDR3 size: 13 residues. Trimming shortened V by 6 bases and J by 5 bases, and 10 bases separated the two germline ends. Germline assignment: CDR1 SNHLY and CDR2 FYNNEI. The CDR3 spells CASRDSPTGELFF. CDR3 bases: TGTGCCAGCAGAGACAGTCCGACCGGGGAGCTGTTTTTT.

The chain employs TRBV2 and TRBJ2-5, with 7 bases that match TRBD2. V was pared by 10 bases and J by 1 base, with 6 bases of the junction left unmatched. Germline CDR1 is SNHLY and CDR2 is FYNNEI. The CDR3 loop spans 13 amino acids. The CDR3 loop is CAIPPSGQETQYF. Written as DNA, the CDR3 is TGTGCCATCCCTCCTAGCGGCCAAGAGACCCAGTACTTC.

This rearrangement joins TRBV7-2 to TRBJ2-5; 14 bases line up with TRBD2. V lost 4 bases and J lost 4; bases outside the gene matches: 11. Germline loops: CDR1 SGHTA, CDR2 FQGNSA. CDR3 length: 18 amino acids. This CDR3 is CASSSGLAGGDWGETQYF. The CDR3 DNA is TGTGCCAGCAGCTCAGGACTAGCGGGGGGCGACTGGGGAGAGACCCAGTACTTC.

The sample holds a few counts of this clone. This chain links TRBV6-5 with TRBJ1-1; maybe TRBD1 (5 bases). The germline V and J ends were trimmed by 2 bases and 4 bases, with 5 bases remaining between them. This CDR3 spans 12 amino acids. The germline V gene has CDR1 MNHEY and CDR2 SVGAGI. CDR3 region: CASSYDSTEAFF. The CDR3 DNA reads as TGTGCCAGCAGTTACGACAGCACTGAAGCTTTCTTT.

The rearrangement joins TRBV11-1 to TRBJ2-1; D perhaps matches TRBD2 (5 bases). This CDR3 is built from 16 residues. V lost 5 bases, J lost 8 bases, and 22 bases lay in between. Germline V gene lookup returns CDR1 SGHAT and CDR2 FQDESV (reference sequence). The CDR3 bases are TGTGCCAGCAGCAACGGGGTTGGTGGGATCGGCGATGAGCAGTTCTTC. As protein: CASSNGVGGIGDEQFF. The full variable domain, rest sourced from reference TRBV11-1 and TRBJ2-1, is EAEVAQSPRYKITEKSQAVAFWCDPISGHATLYWYRQILGQGPELLVQFQDESVVDDSQLPKDRFSAERLKGVDSTLKIQPAELGDSAMYLCASSNGVGGIGDEQFFGPGTRLTVL.

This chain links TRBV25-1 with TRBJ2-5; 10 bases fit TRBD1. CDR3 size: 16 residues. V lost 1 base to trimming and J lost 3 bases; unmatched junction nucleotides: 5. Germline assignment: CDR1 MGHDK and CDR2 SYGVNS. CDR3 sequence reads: CASSEFRTGGEETQYF. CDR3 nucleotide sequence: TGTGCCAGCAGTGAATTTAGGACAGGGGGAGAAGAGACCCAGTACTTC.

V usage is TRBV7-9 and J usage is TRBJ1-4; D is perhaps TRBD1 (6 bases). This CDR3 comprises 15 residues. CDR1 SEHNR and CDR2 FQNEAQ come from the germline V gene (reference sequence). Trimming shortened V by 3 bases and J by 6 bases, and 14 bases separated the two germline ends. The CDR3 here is CASSFKGGLDEKLFF. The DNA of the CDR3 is TGTGCCAGCAGCTTTAAAGGGGGATTGGATGAAAAACTGTTTTTT.

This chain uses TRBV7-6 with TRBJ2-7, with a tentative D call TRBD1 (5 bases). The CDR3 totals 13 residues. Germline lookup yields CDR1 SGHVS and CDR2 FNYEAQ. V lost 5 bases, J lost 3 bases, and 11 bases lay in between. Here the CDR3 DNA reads TGTGCCAGCAGCCTGACTGACAGCTACGAGCAGTACTTC. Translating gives CASSLTDSYEQYF.

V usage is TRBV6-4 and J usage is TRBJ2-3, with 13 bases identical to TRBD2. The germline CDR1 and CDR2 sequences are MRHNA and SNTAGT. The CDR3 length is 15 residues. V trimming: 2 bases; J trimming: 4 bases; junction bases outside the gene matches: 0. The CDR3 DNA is TGTGCCAGCAGTGACACTAGCGGGGGGGCAGATACGCAGTATTTT. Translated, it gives CASSDTSGGADTQYF.

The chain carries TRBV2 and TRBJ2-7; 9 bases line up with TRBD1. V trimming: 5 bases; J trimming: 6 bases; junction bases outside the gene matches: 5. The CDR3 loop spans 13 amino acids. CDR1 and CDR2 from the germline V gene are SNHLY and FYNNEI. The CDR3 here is CASSRTGAGEQYF. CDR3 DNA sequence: TGTGCCAGCAGTAGGACAGGGGCAGGCGAGCAGTACTTC. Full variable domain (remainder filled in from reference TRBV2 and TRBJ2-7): EPEVTQTPSHQVTQMGQEVILRCVPISNHLYFYWYRQILGQKVEFLVSFYNNEISEKSEIFDDQFSVERPDGSNFTLKIRSTKLEDSAMYFCASSRTGAGEQYFGPGTRLTVT.

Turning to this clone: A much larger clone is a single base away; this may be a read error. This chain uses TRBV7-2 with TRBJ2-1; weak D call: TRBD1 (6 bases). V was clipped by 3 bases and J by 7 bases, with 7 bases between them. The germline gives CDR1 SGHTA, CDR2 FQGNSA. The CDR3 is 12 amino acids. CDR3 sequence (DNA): TGTGCCAGCAGCTTTAGGGGGAATGAGCAGTTCTTC. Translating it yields CASSFRGNEQFF. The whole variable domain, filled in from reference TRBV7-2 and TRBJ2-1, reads GAGVSQSPSNKVTEKGKDVELRCDPISGHTALYWYRQSLGQGLEFLIYFQGNSAPDKSGLPSDRFSAERTGGSVSTLTIQRTQQEDSAVYLCASSFRGNEQFFGPGTRLTVL.